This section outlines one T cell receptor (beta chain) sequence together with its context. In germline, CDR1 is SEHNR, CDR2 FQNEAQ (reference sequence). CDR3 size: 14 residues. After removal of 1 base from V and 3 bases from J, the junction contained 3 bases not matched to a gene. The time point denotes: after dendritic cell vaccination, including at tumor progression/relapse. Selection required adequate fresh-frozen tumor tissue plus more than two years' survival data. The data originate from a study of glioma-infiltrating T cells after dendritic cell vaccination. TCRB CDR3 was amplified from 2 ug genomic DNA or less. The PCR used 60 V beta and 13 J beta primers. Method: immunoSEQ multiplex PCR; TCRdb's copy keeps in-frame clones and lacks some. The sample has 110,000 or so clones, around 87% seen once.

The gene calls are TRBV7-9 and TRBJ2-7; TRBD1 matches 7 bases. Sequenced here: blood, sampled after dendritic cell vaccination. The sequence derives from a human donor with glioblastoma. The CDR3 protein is CASSLDGDSYEQYF. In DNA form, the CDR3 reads TGTGCCAGCAGCTTAGATGGGGACAGCTACGAGCAGTACTTC.